The 24 T cell receptor beta chains below come from one sample, sequenced in a study of T-cell memory formation after mild COVID-19. TCRdb re-derived calls from the 5' RACE reads in MiXCR, one entry per CDR3 protein. The sample gives 280,000 or so distinct CDR3 sequences, around 8% of which show up once; about 22% is in the top ten. Sequenced input: PBMCs or a T cell subset sorted from them (not recorded which). The receptors stem from a man between 18 and 29 years old who had mild COVID-19 (a few samples of this study predate the infection). Cell type and time point are not known.

This chain joins TRBV5-4 and TRBJ1-1; no reliable D call. Germline V CDR1 and CDR2: SGHNT, YYREEE (reference sequence). Between the trimmed V and J ends, which lost 2 bases and 1 base, there was a span of 12 bases. The CDR3 spans 15 residues. The CDR3 loop is CASSFGGRSNTEAFF. DNA for the CDR3: TGTGCCAGCAGCTTTGGTGGACGGTCGAACACTGAAGCTTTCTTT.

The chain joins TRBV2 to TRBJ2-3, with 9 bases aligning to TRBD2. CDR1 and CDR2 (germline): SNHLY, FYNNEI. The V and J ends lost 4 bases and 2 bases, in that order; junction bases with no gene match: 4. The CDR3 has 15 residues. The DNA for the CDR3 is TGTGCCAGCAGTGGGAGCGGGGGGCACACAGATACGCAGTATTTT. Translating gives CASSGSGGHTDTQYF.

At least ten counts were recorded for this clonotype. V and J are TRBV9 and TRBJ2-3; 9 positions match TRBD1. The V gene end was trimmed by 6 bases and the J gene end by 3 bases; junction bases not matched to a gene: 2. Per germline, CDR1 SGDLS and CDR2 YYNGEE. The CDR3 runs 13 residues. The DNA of the CDR3 is TGTGCCAGCAACGGACAGGGGACAGATACGCAGTATTTT. Protein product: CASNGQGTDTQYF.

The chain combines TRBV7-2 with TRBJ2-7, with D perhaps matching TRBD1 (5 bases). Germline CDR1 SGHTA, CDR2 FQGNSA. The V end was cut by 4 bases, the J end by 7 bases, with 17 bases between. The CDR3 sequence is 14 residues long. The CDR3 protein is CASSSDNPGIEQYF. The CDR3 DNA sequence: TGTGCCAGCAGCTCCGACAACCCAGGGATAGAGCAGTACTTC.

A few counts support this clonotype. The chain couples TRBV30 to TRBJ1-1; no reliable D call. This CDR3 comprises 14 residues. Trimming left V 0 bases short and J 1 base short, with 9 bases between. CDR1 and CDR2 from the germline V gene are GTSNPN and SVGIG (reference sequence). In DNA, the CDR3 is TGTGCCTGGAGTGTACACAAGTGGAACACTGAAGCTTTCTTT. Protein: CAWSVHKWNTEAFF. The full variable domain, in which reference TRBV30 and TRBJ1-1 provide the parts outside the CDR3, is SQTIHQWPATLVQPVGSPLSLECTVEGTSNPNLYWYRQAAGRGLQLLFYSVGIGQISSEVPQNLSASRPQDRQFILSSKKLLLSDSGFYLCAWSVHKWNTEAFFGQGTRLTVV.

This clonotype was counted between two and nine times. J is TRBJ2-5 and V is TRBV5-1, with 7 bases fitting TRBD1. The CDR3 extends over 14 amino acids. J was trimmed by 5 bases and V by 3 bases; bases with no gene match: 7. In germline, CDR1 is SGHRS, CDR2 YFSETQ. CDR3 protein: CASSSPDRAETQYF. In DNA form, the CDR3 reads TGCGCCAGCAGCTCACCCGACAGGGCCGAGACCCAGTACTTC.

The chain employs TRBV7-6 and TRBJ1-6, with a weak D call TRBD1 (5 bases). This CDR3 has 15 amino acids. Looked up from germline, CDR1 is SGHVS and CDR2 is FNYEAQ. V was shortened by 5 bases and J by 10 bases, with 18 bases between the two germline ends. This CDR3 is CASSPAQVWGSPLHF. The CDR3 coding sequence is TGTGCCAGCAGCCCTGCACAAGTATGGGGGTCACCCCTCCACTTT.

This clonotype has a handful of counts. V usage is TRBV5-5 and J usage is TRBJ2-3, with TRBD2 matching 7 bases. CDR1 and CDR2 (germline): SGHKS, YYEKEE (reference sequence). There are 15 residues in the CDR3. Losses at the gene ends were 4 bases for V and 2 bases for J; bases not matched to a gene: 7. The CDR3 bases are TGTGCCAGCAGCCGGGCGGGGGTAAACACAGATACGCAGTATTTT. Residues: CASSRAGVNTDTQYF.

Only a few counts were recorded for this clonotype. The chain couples TRBV5-8 to TRBJ2-5; D uncertain. The CDR3 has 14 amino acids. The V gene lost 0 bases and the J gene lost 3 bases, with 9 bases spanning the gap. Germline CDR1 is SGHTS and CDR2 is YDEGEE. The chain's CDR3 is CASSLGFSEETQYF. The CDR3 coding sequence is TGTGCCAGCAGCTTGGGGTTCAGCGAAGAGACCCAGTACTTC.

This clonotype was counted at least ten times. The chain is built from TRBV7-2 and TRBJ2-3; D gene unclear. The CDR3 runs to 13 residues. Trimming stripped 5 bases from V and 4 bases from J, with 10 bases between. Germline values: CDR1 SGHTA, CDR2 FQGNSA. CDR3 bases: TGTGCCAGCAGCGCCCCGTGGGCAGATACGCAGTATTTT. Encoded protein: CASSAPWADTQYF.

This clonotype showed up just a few times. This chain joins TRBV5-1 and TRBJ2-5; 7 positions match TRBD1. The length of the CDR3 is 14 residues. In germline, CDR1 is SGHRS, CDR2 YFSETQ. The trim removed 3 bases at V and 5 bases at J, leaving 7 bases unmatched. This chain's CDR3 is CASSWNRGTETQYF. The CDR3 region has the DNA TGCGCCAGCAGCTGGAACAGGGGCACCGAGACCCAGTACTTC.

This clonotype has a single count. One junction end does not reproduce the germline sequence, and a read error may be involved. The V gene is TRBV10-3, the J gene TRBJ2-7; 8 nucleotides line up with TRBD1. CDR3 length: 16 amino acids. In germline, CDR1 is ENHRY, CDR2 SYGVKD. The CDR3 DNA reads TGTGCCCTCAGTGCACAAGCCGGAGACAGGGGATACGAGCAGTACTTC. It specifies CALSAQAGDRGYEQYF.

The chain has TRBV12-3 or TRBV12-4 and TRBJ2-3; 13 nucleotides line up with TRBD2. V was clipped by 7 bases and J by 5 bases; unmatched bases: 15. The CDR3 runs 18 residues. The CDR3 sequence is CASTPVILAGGPGDTQYF. In DNA form, the CDR3 reads TGTGCCAGCACCCCCGTCATACTAGCGGGGGGGCCCGGAGATACGCAGTATTTT.

Many counts were recorded for this clonotype. The chain links TRBV12-3 or TRBV12-4 to TRBJ2-7; the D gene is possibly TRBD2 (6 bases). Trimming removed 6 bases from V and 3 bases from J, with 12 bases in between. This CDR3 region has 13 residues. CDR3 sequence: CASSPAGGYEQYF. CDR3 DNA: TGTGCCAGCAGCCCCGCCGGGGGCTACGAGCAGTACTTC.

The gene calls are TRBV7-9 and TRBJ2-3, with D uncertain. In germline, CDR1 is SEHNR, CDR2 FQNEAQ (reference sequence). The CDR3 loop spans 14 amino acids. The V and J ends lost 5 bases and 6 bases respectively, with 15 bases between them. The CDR3 DNA sequence: TGTGCCAGCAGCCCGGTCGGTGTTATGGATACGCAGTATTTT. Its protein is CASSPVGVMDTQYF. The whole variable domain, filled in from reference TRBV7-9 and TRBJ2-3, reads DTGVSQNPRHKITKRGQNVTFRCDPISEHNRLYWYRQTLGQGPEFLTYFQNEAQLEKSRLLSDRFSAERPKGSFSTLEIQRTEQGDSAMYLCASSPVGVMDTQYFGPGTRLTVL.

This clonotype turned up a few times. The chain employs TRBV7-2 and TRBJ2-6; no firm D call. Trimming left V 5 bases short and J 0 bases short, with 14 bases between. Germline V gene lookup returns CDR1 SGHTA and CDR2 FQGNSA. This CDR3 has 17 residues. The CDR3 loop reads CASSPSSSSSGANVLTF. For the CDR3, the DNA is TGTGCCAGCAGCCCGTCCTCCTCCTCCTCTGGGGCCAACGTCCTGACTTTC.

This clonotype was observed a handful of times. The rearrangement joins TRBV12-3 or TRBV12-4 to TRBJ1-1; 7 nucleotides agree with TRBD1. This CDR3 spans 14 amino acids. V trimming: 4 bases; J trimming: 2 bases; junction bases outside the gene matches: 4. CDR3 coding DNA: TGTGCCAGCAGTTCACAGGGGAAAAACACTGAAGCTTTCTTT. Its translation is CASSSQGKNTEAFF.

This clonotype was detected a few times. This chain connects TRBV6-6 to TRBJ2-7; 13 nucleotides match TRBD2. CDR1 is MNHNY and CDR2 is SVGAGI in the germline V gene (reference sequence). V lost 6 bases, J lost 5 bases, and 7 bases stayed unmatched. The CDR3 is 15 amino acids. The CDR3 spells CASRSTSGGVDEQYF. CDR3 DNA sequence: TGTGCCAGCAGATCTACTAGCGGGGGGGTGGACGAGCAGTACTTC.

The chain couples TRBV19 to TRBJ2-7, with 9 bases that match TRBD1. The V segment lost 8 bases and the J segment 6 bases; nucleotides outside the gene matches: 17. Germline assignment: CDR1 LNHDA and CDR2 SQIVND (reference sequence). This CDR3 contains 16 residues. CDR3 nucleotide sequence: TGTGCCAGTCAAAATCGGGACAGGGTCATTAAGGGCGAGCAGTACTTC. Its translation: CASQNRDRVIKGEQYF.

There are many counts of this clonotype. The chain links TRBV12-3 or TRBV12-4 to TRBJ2-2; D uncertain. Trimming stripped 5 bases from V and 6 bases from J, with 16 bases between. This CDR3 contains 15 residues. Here the CDR3 reads CASSAPTAGPGELFF. For the CDR3, the DNA is TGTGCCAGCAGTGCCCCGACTGCCGGCCCCGGGGAGCTGTTTTTT.

The rearrangement uses TRBV12-3 or TRBV12-4 and TRBJ2-1, with a weak D call TRBD2 (6 bases). Trimming took off 4 bases at V and 2 bases at J, with 12 bases between the two ends. The CDR3 spans 15 residues. DNA for the CDR3: TGTGCCAGCAGTTCCGACCTAGCGCCCTACAATGAGCAGTTCTTC. Amino acid sequence: CASSSDLAPYNEQFF.

A few counts support this clonotype. The chain employs TRBV20-1 and TRBJ2-2; D gene unclear. The CDR3 sequence is 13 residues long. V lost 3 bases and J lost 4, with 9 bases in between. Germline values: CDR1 DFQATT, CDR2 SNEGSKA (reference sequence). The CDR3 bases are TGCAGTGCTAGGTCGTCCTTCACCGGGGAGCTGTTTTTT. Its translation is CSARSSFTGELFF.

In its sample, this clonotype was seen many times. The chain couples TRBV27 to TRBJ1-3, with TRBD1 matching 8 bases. V lost 6 bases to trimming and J lost 2 bases; unmatched junction nucleotides: 3. Germline V gives CDR1 MNHEY, CDR2 SMNVEV (reference sequence). The length of the CDR3 is 14 residues. DNA of the CDR3: TGTGCCAGCAGGCAACAGGGGGCTGGAAACACCATATATTTT. Encoded protein: CASRQQGAGNTIYF.

The chain combines TRBV4-1 with TRBJ1-1, with 8 bases that match TRBD1. Per germline, CDR1 MGHRA and CDR2 YSYEKL. V lost 3 bases to trimming and J lost 6 bases; unmatched junction nucleotides: 6. There are 14 residues in the CDR3. The CDR3 loop is CASSQNRGTSEAFF. The CDR3, as DNA: TGCGCCAGCAGCCAGAACAGGGGGACGTCTGAAGCTTTCTTT.